This T cell receptor (beta chain) derives from a study of naive and memory T cell subsets. The beta constant-region primer was an equimolar mix of two oligonucleotides covering TRBC1 and TRBC2. Four rounds of PCR amplified the ligated cDNA using nested alpha and beta constant-region primers plus SP2. TCRdb redid the calling of the UMI-ligation and nested PCR reads with MiXCR, one entry per CDR3 protein. The sample carries about 150,000 distinct CDR3 sequences, over 20% recorded once. Comments on this clonotype: Its cognate antigen is unknown.

Trimming at V came to 4 bases and at J to 3 bases, leaving 3 bases not matched to a gene. This CDR3 is 14 amino acids long. CDR1 is MDHEN and CDR2 is SYDVKM in the germline V gene. General study findings and limits: The power law exponent of TCR abundance differed between naive and memory cells. Possibly reflecting memory cells re-expressing CD45RA, a few larger clonotypes occurred in naive repertoires, especially CD8. Over 95% of naive TCR sequences appeared only once after error correction, unlike memory subsets.

Overnight CMV lysate stimulation of fresh PBMCs defined donor CMV status by CD4+ IFNgamma. This receptor was obtained from a human donor in good health. The specimen was naive CD4+ T cells from blood. The chain links TRBV28 to TRBJ1-5, with 7 bases that match TRBD1. Written as DNA, the CDR3 is TGTGCCAGCAGTTGGGGACAGATCAATCAGCCCCAGCATTTT. It is translated as CASSWGQINQPQHF.